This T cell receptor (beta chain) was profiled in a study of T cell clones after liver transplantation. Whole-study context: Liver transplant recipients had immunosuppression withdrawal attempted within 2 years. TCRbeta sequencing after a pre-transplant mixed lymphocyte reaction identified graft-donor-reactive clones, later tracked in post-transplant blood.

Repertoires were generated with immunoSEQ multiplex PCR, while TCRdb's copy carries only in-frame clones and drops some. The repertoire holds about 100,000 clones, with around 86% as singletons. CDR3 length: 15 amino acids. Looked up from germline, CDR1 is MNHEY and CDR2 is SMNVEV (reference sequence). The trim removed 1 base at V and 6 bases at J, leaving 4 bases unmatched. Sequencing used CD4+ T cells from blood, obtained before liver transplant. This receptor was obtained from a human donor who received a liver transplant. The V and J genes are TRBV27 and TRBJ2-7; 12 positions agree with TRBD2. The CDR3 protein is CASSLLTSGSGEQYF. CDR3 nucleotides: TGTGCCAGCAGTTTATTGACTAGCGGGAGTGGCGAGCAGTACTTC.